The present TCR beta chain was sequenced within a study of blood T cell repertoires in COVID-19. At the level of the study: Samples of COVID-19 (acute and convalescent) were obtained from the United States, Italy and Spain. T cells, B-cell-depleted T cells, or PBMCs provided the cDNA or gDNA that served as material.

Clones were sequenced by immunoSEQ multiplex PCR, and TCRdb holds only the in-frame ones, with some missing. The sample carries a few hundred thousand clones, around 87% recorded once. The CDR3 spans 14 residues. The V and J ends lost 4 bases and 5 bases respectively, with 11 bases between them. Per germline, CDR1 LGHNA and CDR2 YNFKEQ. The rearrangement links TRBV4-2 to TRBJ1-4; a possible D gene is TRBD1 (6 bases). The material sequenced was PBMCs or T cells enriched from blood (not recorded which). The receptor was derived from a man aged 18 to 29 who had recovered from COVID-19. The CDR3 region has the DNA TGTGCCAGCAGCCCGACAGGACCCAATGAAAAACTGTTTTTT. The encoded protein is CASSPTGPNEKLFF.